The 27 T cell receptor beta chains below all came from one sample that was sequenced in a study of shared clonotypes between healthy human individuals. Repertoires were generated with immunoSEQ multiplex PCR, while TCRdb's copy carries only in-frame clones and drops some. In the table there are more than 850,000 clones, about 84% of which are singletons. The source material was memory CD4+ T cells from PBMCs. As for subset: CD45RA-negative fraction. These receptors came from a man aged 18 to 35 in good health. Some clones in this sample may be carry-over from other donors' samples.

This clone was detected ten times or more. This specimen includes other DNA sequences encoding the same CDR3. The chain is built from TRBV20-1 and TRBJ1-2; D is uncertain. Per germline, CDR1 DFQATT and CDR2 SNEGSKA (reference sequence). With 4 bases removed from V and 4 bases from J, the gap between germline ends came to 7 bases. The CDR3 spans 11 residues. The CDR3 reads CSAISPYGYTF. CDR3 in DNA: TGCAGTGCTATAAGTCCCTATGGCTACACCTTC.

The V and J genes are TRBV4-2 and TRBJ2-2; D is possibly TRBD2 (5 bases). The V gene lost 5 bases and the J gene lost 1 base, with 8 bases spanning the gap. CDR3 size: 14 residues. In germline, CDR1 is LGHNA, CDR2 YNFKEQ. The CDR3 reads CASSLTKNTGELFF. In DNA, the CDR3 is TGTGCCAGCAGCTTGACTAAGAACACCGGGGAGCTGTTTTTT.

In its sample, this clone was seen a few times. V gene TRBV30 combines with J gene TRBJ1-5; TRBD1 matches 7 bases. Germline V CDR1 and CDR2: GTSNPN, SVGIG (reference sequence). CDR3 length: 14 amino acids. Trimming took 4 bases from V and 1 from J; bases not matched to a gene: 4. Here the CDR3 reads CAWNRDSSNQPQHF. For the CDR3, the DNA is TGTGCCTGGAACCGGGACAGCAGCAATCAGCCCCAGCATTTT.

Of note for this clone: It is unclear where the CDR3 begins or ends on the DNA, so no DNA is shown, and the CDR3 is as TCRdb lists it. The rearrangement uses TRBV2 and TRBJ2-7; the table gives TRBD2 as D, unverified against the DNA. Ends included, the CDR3 has 18 residues. Germline loops: CDR1 SNHLY, CDR2 FYNNEI. The CDR3 region is CASSEIGAVASGTPDPTF.

This clone was seen many times. This chain joins TRBV27 and TRBJ2-7; 7 bases agree with TRBD1. CDR3 length: 13 amino acids. With 5 bases clipped from V and 9 bases from J, the junction kept 10 bases outside the gene matches. The germline CDR1 and CDR2 sequences are MNHEY and SMNVEV (reference sequence). The CDR3 DNA is TGTGCCAGCAGTCTCCCCGACAGGGAAAGGCAGTACTTC. This translates into CASSLPDRERQYF.

Regarding this clone: Being one base from a much bigger clone, this may be a read error. Different DNA sequences within this sample yield the same CDR3. J is TRBJ2-7 and V is TRBV7-2; D is unclear. Germline-derived CDR1 and CDR2 are SGHTA and FQGNSA. V lost 0 bases, J lost 0 bases, and 6 bases lay in between. CDR3 length equals 14 residues. CDR3 nucleotide sequence: TGTGCCAGCAGCTTAGCGGTCGGCTCCTACGAGCAGTACTTC. Amino acids: CASSLAVGSYEQYF.

This chain links TRBV5-1 with TRBJ2-4; 11 bases agree with TRBD2. CDR3 length equals 15 residues. With 4 bases clipped from V and 10 bases from J, the junction kept 10 bases outside the gene matches. Germline CDR1 and CDR2: SGHRS and YFSETQ. The CDR3 is CASSHQGLAGGIQYF. The CDR3 DNA reads TGCGCCAGCAGCCATCAAGGGCTAGCGGGAGGTATTCAGTACTTC.

The J gene is TRBJ2-5, the V gene TRBV28; tentative D call: TRBD1 (6 bases). Trimming left V 4 bases short and J 2 bases short, with 14 bases between. The CDR3 runs 15 residues. Germline V gene sequence: CDR1 MDHEN, CDR2 SYDVKM. CDR3 residues: CASSSGQILQETQYF. In nucleotides, the CDR3 is TGTGCCAGCAGTTCGGGACAAATACTTCAAGAGACCCAGTACTTC.

The chain joins TRBV9 to TRBJ1-4; no firm D call. The V and J ends lost 4 bases and 14 bases respectively, with 15 bases between them. Looked up from germline, CDR1 is SGDLS and CDR2 is YYNGEE. The CDR3 contains 12 residues. As DNA, the CDR3 is TGTGCCAGCAGCCCGGTTTTCGGCGGGCTGTTTTTT. This sequence encodes CASSPVFGGLFF.

V and J are TRBV6-1 and TRBJ1-1, with D unclear. V lost 4 bases to trimming and J lost 0 bases, with 12 bases between them. Germline assignment: CDR1 MNHNS and CDR2 SASEGT. The CDR3 is made up of 15 amino acids. The CDR3 DNA follows: TGTGCCAGCAGTGTCGGACGGTTCATGAACACTGAAGCTTTCTTT. Residues: CASSVGRFMNTEAFF.

The chain has TRBV7-2 and TRBJ2-3; no clear D. This CDR3 has 15 residues. Germline CDR1 SGHTA, CDR2 FQGNSA. Trimming removed 3 bases at V and 0 bases at J, with 10 bases between. CDR3 region: CASSFRVPSTDTQYF. The CDR3 region has the DNA TGTGCCAGCAGCTTTAGGGTACCTAGCACAGATACGCAGTATTTT. The variable domain in full, with the rest retrieved from reference TRBV7-2 and TRBJ2-3, is GAGVSQSPSNKVTEKGKDVELRCDPISGHTALYWYRQSLGQGLEFLIYFQGNSAPDKSGLPSDRFSAERTGGSVSTLTIQRTQQEDSAVYLCASSFRVPSTDTQYFGPGTRLTVL.

This clone was observed a few times. The V call is TRBV27, the J call TRBJ1-4; D is unresolved. Trimming stripped 4 bases from V and 7 bases from J, with 10 bases between. CDR1 and CDR2 from the germline V gene are MNHEY and SMNVEV (reference sequence). The CDR3 contains 13 residues. The CDR3 region is CASSSRAGEKLFF. CDR3 nucleotide sequence: TGTGCCAGCAGTTCCCGGGCGGGTGAAAAACTGTTTTTT.

This clone was counted a few times. The CDR3 nucleotides read TGTGCCAGCAGCTTAGACAGGGGAGAGGTCAATGAGCAGTTCTTC. Its protein is CASSLDRGEVNEQFF. The chain recombines TRBV11-1 with TRBJ2-1, with TRBD1 matching 7 bases. The germline V gene encodes CDR1 SGHAT and CDR2 FQDESV (reference sequence). CDR3 length equals 15 residues. The junction had 6 bases not matched to a gene; V was cut back by 1 base and J by 6 bases.

V usage is TRBV5-1 and J usage is TRBJ1-1; no reliable D call. V shed 4 bases and J shed 8 bases, with 21 bases lying between them. This CDR3 has 15 amino acids. Germline V gives CDR1 SGHRS, CDR2 YFSETQ. The CDR3 region is CASSPTIPWQKEAFF. The CDR3 region has the DNA TGCGCCAGCAGCCCCACAATACCCTGGCAGAAAGAAGCTTTCTTT.

V usage is TRBV5-1 and J usage is TRBJ1-3; D call uncertain. From germline, CDR1 is SGHRS and CDR2 YFSETQ. CDR3 length: 16 amino acids. The V end was cut by 1 base, the J end by 0 bases, with 11 bases between. The CDR3 region has the DNA TGCGCCAGCAGCTTGATGGACTTAAGCTCTGGAAACACCATATATTTT. Amino acid sequence: CASSLMDLSSGNTIYF.

The J gene is TRBJ1-2, the V gene TRBV27; no firm D call. Deletions cut 5 bases from V and 0 bases from J, with 16 bases between. Germline V gives CDR1 MNHEY, CDR2 SMNVEV (reference sequence). The CDR3 is 16 amino acids. The CDR3 DNA reads as TGTGCCAGCAGTCGCGTTTCGGGGAGTTCTAACTATGGCTACACCTTC. Its protein is CASSRVSGSSNYGYTF.

The chain has TRBV6-5 and TRBJ1-1; D is possibly TRBD1 (6 bases). Trimming took off 2 bases at V and 7 bases at J, with 20 bases between the two ends. Germline V gene sequence: CDR1 MNHEY, CDR2 SVGAGI. The CDR3 covers 16 residues. As DNA, the CDR3 is TGTGCCAGCAGTTACGCCGCGGGGGGGGCGCGGGGTGAAGCTTTCTTT. Translating gives CASSYAAGGARGEAFF.

J is TRBJ2-1 and V is TRBV9; D not certain. Trimming removed 0 bases at V and 0 bases at J, with 7 bases between. Germline assignment: CDR1 SGDLS and CDR2 YYNGEE. The CDR3 extends over 15 amino acids. CDR3 loop: CASSVALSSYNEQFF. CDR3 nucleotide sequence: TGTGCCAGCAGCGTAGCCCTTAGCTCCTACAATGAGCAGTTCTTC.

This chain uses TRBV29-1 with TRBJ1-1; D gene ambiguous. Trimming took 4 bases from V and 0 from J, leaving 15 bases between them. Germline CDR1 SQVTM, CDR2 ANQGSEA. This CDR3 region has 15 residues. As DNA, the CDR3 is TGCAGCGTTGTGCCCGGGTGGGGTATGAACACTGAAGCTTTCTTT. It encodes CSVVPGWGMNTEAFF.

The V call is TRBV20-1, the J call TRBJ2-1; no clear D gene. Germline CDR1 and CDR2: DFQATT and SNEGSKA (reference sequence). The CDR3 spans 11 residues. Trimming stripped 4 bases from V and 4 bases from J, with 5 bases between. The CDR3 nucleotides are TGCAGTGCTACCCGTTACAATGAGCAGTTCTTC. Amino acid sequence: CSATRYNEQFF.

This chain links TRBV5-4 with TRBJ1-2, with a weak D call TRBD1 (6 bases). The germline V gene has CDR1 SGHNT and CDR2 YYREEE (reference sequence). CDR3 length: 14 residues. The V end was cut by 4 bases, the J end by 2 bases, with 12 bases between. Here the CDR3 DNA reads TGTGCCAGCAGCCACAGGCAGGGGAACTATGGCTACACCTTC. This gives the protein CASSHRQGNYGYTF.

The rearrangement joins TRBV2 to TRBJ2-7; TRBD1 agrees at 7 bases. CDR1 SNHLY and CDR2 FYNNEI come from the germline V gene. The CDR3 consists of 14 residues. After removal of 3 bases from V and 4 bases from J, the junction contained 6 bases not matched to a gene. The CDR3 DNA reads TGTGCCAGCAGTGACTGGACAGGCGATTACGAGCAGTACTTC. This encodes CASSDWTGDYEQYF. Full variable domain (remainder filled in from reference TRBV2 and TRBJ2-7): EPEVTQTPSHQVTQMGQEVILRCVPISNHLYFYWYRQILGQKVEFLVSFYNNEISEKSEIFDDQFSVERPDGSNFTLKIRSTKLEDSAMYFCASSDWTGDYEQYFGPGTRLTVT.

With regard to this clone: Other DNA sequences from this sample encode an identical CDR3 as well. This chain links TRBV6-5 with TRBJ1-1, with TRBD1 identical over 9 bases. The CDR3 has 15 amino acids. V shed 0 bases, J shed 4 bases, and the junction held 3 bases outside the gene matches. The germline gives CDR1 MNHEY, CDR2 SVGAGI. Here the CDR3 reads CASSYSGQGRTEAFF. CDR3 bases: TGTGCCAGCAGTTACTCGGGACAGGGTCGCACTGAAGCTTTCTTT.

The V gene is TRBV6-6, the J gene TRBJ2-2; D unresolved. CDR3 size: 15 residues. V was pared by 2 bases and J by 6 bases, with 13 bases between. Looked up from germline, CDR1 is MNHNY and CDR2 is SVGAGI (reference sequence). The CDR3 reads CASSYPTSTAGELFF. The CDR3 DNA is TGTGCCAGCAGTTACCCAACGTCGACCGCCGGGGAGCTGTTTTTT.

This chain links TRBV5-4 with TRBJ2-7, with 8 bases matching TRBD1. There are 15 residues in the CDR3. CDR1 is SGHNT, CDR2 YYREEE, per germline (reference sequence). J was trimmed by 0 bases and V by 2 bases; bases with no gene match: 4. The CDR3 DNA is TGTGCCAGCAGCTTTAGGACAGGGAGCTCCTACGAGCAGTACTTC. Translation: CASSFRTGSSYEQYF.

This sequence joins TRBV28 and TRBJ1-2; no reliable D call. The germline V and J ends were trimmed by 6 bases and 2 bases, with 10 bases remaining between them. This CDR3 spans 13 amino acids. Germline-derived CDR1 and CDR2 are MDHEN and SYDVKM. The CDR3 region is CASRAGLNYGYTF. The CDR3 region has the DNA TGTGCCAGCAGGGCCGGCCTAAACTATGGCTACACCTTC.

This chain joins TRBV5-1 and TRBJ1-3; tentatively, D is TRBD1 (6 bases). CDR3 length: 14 residues. Germline V lookup: CDR1 SGHRS, CDR2 YFSETQ. V lost 1 base to trimming and J lost 4 bases, with 9 bases between them. The CDR3 DNA sequence: TGCGCCAGCAGCTTGAGGGGGAGCGGAAACACCATATATTTT. Translation: CASSLRGSGNTIYF.